The 12 T cell receptor beta chains listed next were all sequenced from one sample in a study of T cells in Graves' hyperthyroidism and ophthalmopathy. RNA transcripts yielded amplified TCR beta CDR3 regions. The TCR CDR3 was amplified in a first-round RT-PCR using the HTBI primer set. TCRdb recomputed calls from the multiplex PCR reads with MiXCR, one row per CDR3 protein. The data contain some 500,000 distinct CDR3 sequences, about 16% of them singletons. The sequenced sample was blood. Every receptor here comes from a woman aged 30 to 39 with Graves' ophthalmopathy.

This clonotype has just a few counts. The CDR3 nucleotides read TGTGCCAGCAGACTAGCGGGACTTACCGGGGAGCTGTTTTTT. Its protein product is CASRLAGLTGELFF. The genes are TRBV28 and TRBJ2-2; 10 bases align to TRBD2. After removal of 6 bases from V and 5 bases from J, the junction contained 3 bases not matched to a gene. In germline, CDR1 is MDHEN, CDR2 SYDVKM. The CDR3 totals 14 residues.

This clonotype was counted ten times or more. The chain carries TRBV12-3 or TRBV12-4 and TRBJ2-5; D may be TRBD2 (6 bases). The CDR3 loop spans 14 amino acids. V was cut by 5 bases and J by 1 base, with 11 bases left in between. CDR3 in DNA: TGTGCCAGCAGTCTTAGCGGAGCCCAAGAGACCCAGTACTTC. It is translated as CASSLSGAQETQYF.

The sample holds a few counts of this clonotype. The chain combines TRBV29-1 with TRBJ2-7; the D call may be TRBD1 or TRBD2 (5 bases each). Germline V lookup: CDR1 SQVTM, CDR2 ANQGSEA. The CDR3 loop spans 13 amino acids. Trimming removed 3 bases from V and 3 bases from J, with 12 bases in between. The CDR3 region is CSVDGDGLYEQYF. The CDR3 DNA reads TGCAGCGTTGATGGGGACGGCCTCTACGAGCAGTACTTC.

There are a few counts of this clonotype. This chain uses TRBV4-1 with TRBJ2-7; TRBD1 might be the D (6 bases). The CDR3 covers 13 residues. Trimming took 2 bases from V and 3 from J, leaving 8 bases between them. Germline CDR1 and CDR2: MGHRA and YSYEKL. CDR3 region: CASSQLTGYEQYF. The DNA for the CDR3 is TGCGCCAGCAGCCAATTGACAGGCTACGAGCAGTACTTC.

The chain has TRBV20-1 and TRBJ2-7, with D possibly being TRBD1 (5 bases). Germline CDR1 and CDR2: DFQATT and SNEGSKA (reference sequence). With 6 bases removed from V and 2 bases from J, the gap between germline ends came to 14 bases. The CDR3 runs 13 residues. This CDR3 reads CSALDPRAYEQYF. The CDR3 nucleotides read TGCAGTGCCTTGGACCCCAGGGCCTACGAGCAGTACTTC.

This clonotype has only a few counts. The chain is built from TRBV6-1 and TRBJ2-2, with a possible D match to TRBD2 (5 bases). V was cut by 7 bases and J by 9 bases, with 18 bases left in between. This CDR3 has 14 amino acids. Looked up from germline, CDR1 is MNHNS and CDR2 is SASEGT. This chain's CDR3 is CASNQDSHGRELFF. The DNA of the CDR3 is TGTGCCAGCAACCAGGACTCGCACGGGCGGGAGCTGTTTTTT.

This chain connects TRBV7-2 to TRBJ2-1; no definite D call. Germline V gene sequence: CDR1 SGHTA, CDR2 FQGNSA. This CDR3 has 13 residues. Trimming removed 6 bases at V and 4 bases at J, with 10 bases between. The CDR3 loop reads CASSKVGYNEQFF. CDR3 DNA: TGTGCCAGCAGTAAAGTGGGTTACAATGAGCAGTTCTTC.

DNA of the CDR3: TGTGCCAGCAGCTACTCCGGGCTTAATGAAAAACTGTTTTTT. As protein: CASSYSGLNEKLFF. This chain uses TRBV7-8 with TRBJ1-4; D gene ambiguous. Trimming took 4 bases from V and 4 from J, leaving 10 bases between them. The CDR3 is made up of 14 amino acids. The germline gives CDR1 SGHVS, CDR2 FQNEAQ.

The table lists this clonotype with many counts. This chain connects TRBV28 to TRBJ2-7; D is perhaps TRBD1 or TRBD2 (6 bases each). In germline, CDR1 is MDHEN, CDR2 SYDVKM. V gave up 2 bases and J gave up 2 bases, with 13 bases separating them. The CDR3 covers 15 residues. CDR3 amino acids: CASSLGGRRTYEQYF. The DNA of the CDR3 is TGTGCCAGCAGTTTAGGGGGGCGGAGGACCTACGAGCAGTACTTC. Complete variable domain (other parts from reference TRBV28 and TRBJ2-7): DVKVTQSSRYLVKRTGEKVFLECVQDMDHENMFWYRQDPGLGLRLIYFSYDVKMKEKGDIPEGYSVSREKKERFSLILESASTNQTSMYLCASSLGGRRTYEQYFGPGTRLTVT.

This clonotype occurred many times. The chain has TRBV7-2 and TRBJ1-5; weak D call: TRBD1 (6 bases). CDR3 length: 15 residues. Germline values: CDR1 SGHTA, CDR2 FQGNSA. V was trimmed by 1 base and J by 1 base, leaving 8 bases between them. The CDR3 loop is CASSLVRGSNQPQHF. The DNA for the CDR3 is TGTGCCAGCAGCTTAGTCAGGGGCAGCAATCAGCCCCAGCATTTT.

V gene TRBV5-6 combines with J gene TRBJ2-3, with a weak D call TRBD2 (6 bases). The CDR3 has 14 amino acids. Germline CDR1 SGHDT, CDR2 YYEEEE. V lost 2 bases to trimming and J lost 4 bases, with 11 bases between them. CDR3 nucleotides: TGTGCCAGCAGCTTTAGACAGCGGGCAGATACGCAGTATTTT. It specifies CASSFRQRADTQYF. The full variable domain, rest sourced from reference TRBV5-6 and TRBJ2-3, is DAGVTQSPTHLIKTRGQQVTLRCSPKSGHDTVSWYQQALGQGPQFIFQYYEEEERQRGNFPDRFSGHQFPNYSSELNVNALLLGDSALYLCASSFRQRADTQYFGPGTRLTVL.

The chain joins TRBV11-2 to TRBJ2-7; 13 positions agree with TRBD2. The V gene end was trimmed by 4 bases and the J gene end by 2 bases; junction bases not matched to a gene: 2. Germline loops: CDR1 SGHAT, CDR2 FQNNGV. The CDR3 runs 15 residues. CDR3 DNA sequence: TGTGCCAGCAGCTGGGGGACTAGCGGGACCTACGAGCAGTACTTC. This sequence encodes CASSWGTSGTYEQYF.